This T cell receptor (beta chain) stems from a study of PD-L1 blockade in urothelial cancer. Notes on the study in general: In blood at 3 weeks, tumor-associated clones expanded more among patients with durable benefit.

The junction had 6 bases not matched to a gene; V was cut back by 11 bases and J by 6 bases. Germline V gene sequence: CDR1 WSHSY, CDR2 SAAADI. CDR3 size: 13 residues. TCRdb keeps only in-frame clones here, not all; method: immunoSEQ multiplex PCR. This sample has some 30,000 clones; about 89% occur once, and the top ten carry 3% to 4.5%. On this clone: The antigen is undetermined.

The origin of this receptor is a middle-aged man with urothelial cancer. V usage is TRBV10-2 and J usage is TRBJ1-5; 11 bases align to TRBD1. The sample in question was PBMCs, obtained around atezolizumab (anti-PD-L1) treatment. The CDR3 DNA reads as TGCGCCTGCGGACAGGGGGCCTTTCAGCCCCAGCATTTT. Amino acid sequence: CACGQGAFQPQHF.